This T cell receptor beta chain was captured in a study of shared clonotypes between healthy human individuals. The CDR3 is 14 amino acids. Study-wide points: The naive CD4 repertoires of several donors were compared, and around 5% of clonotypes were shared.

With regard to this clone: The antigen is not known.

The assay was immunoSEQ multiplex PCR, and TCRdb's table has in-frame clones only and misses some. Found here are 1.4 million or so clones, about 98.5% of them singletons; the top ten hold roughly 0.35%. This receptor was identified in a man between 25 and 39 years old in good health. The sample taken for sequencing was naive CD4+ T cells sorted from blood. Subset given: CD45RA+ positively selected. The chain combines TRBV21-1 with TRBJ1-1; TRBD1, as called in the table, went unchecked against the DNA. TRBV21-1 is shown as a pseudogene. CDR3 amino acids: CASSRQGWNTEAFF. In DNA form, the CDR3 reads TGTGCCAGCAGCAGACAGGGGTGGAACACTGAAGCTTTCTTT.